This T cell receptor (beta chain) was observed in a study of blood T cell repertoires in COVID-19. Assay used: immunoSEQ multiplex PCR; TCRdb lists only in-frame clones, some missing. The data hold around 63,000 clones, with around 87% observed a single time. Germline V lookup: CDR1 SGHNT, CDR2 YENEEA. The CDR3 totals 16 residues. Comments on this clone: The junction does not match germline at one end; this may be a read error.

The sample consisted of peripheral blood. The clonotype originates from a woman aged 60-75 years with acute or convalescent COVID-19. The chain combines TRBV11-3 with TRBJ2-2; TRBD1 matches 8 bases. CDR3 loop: CASSLVTGVITGELFF. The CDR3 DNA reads TGTGCCAGCAGTTTAGTGACAGGGGTTATCACCGGGGAGCTGTTTTTT. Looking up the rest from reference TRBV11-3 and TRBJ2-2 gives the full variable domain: EAGVVQSPRYKIIEKKQPVAFWCNPISGHNTLYWYLQNLGQGPELLIRYENEEAVDDSQLPKDRFSAERLKGVDSTLKIQPAELGDSAVYLCASSLVTGVITGELFFGEGSRLTVL.